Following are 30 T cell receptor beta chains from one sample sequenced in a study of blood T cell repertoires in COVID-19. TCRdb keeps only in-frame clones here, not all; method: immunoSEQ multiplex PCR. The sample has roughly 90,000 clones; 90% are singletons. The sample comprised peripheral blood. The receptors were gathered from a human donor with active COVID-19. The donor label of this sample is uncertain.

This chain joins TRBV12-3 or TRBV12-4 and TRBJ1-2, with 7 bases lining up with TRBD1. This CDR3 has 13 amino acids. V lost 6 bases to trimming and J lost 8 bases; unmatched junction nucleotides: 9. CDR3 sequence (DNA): TGTGCCAGCAGCGGCCAGGGGGTGGAAGGCTACACCTTC. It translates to CASSGQGVEGYTF.

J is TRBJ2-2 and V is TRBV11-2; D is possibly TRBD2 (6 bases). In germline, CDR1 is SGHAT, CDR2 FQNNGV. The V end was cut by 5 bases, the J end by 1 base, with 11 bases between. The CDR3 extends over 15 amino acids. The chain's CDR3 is CASSKLGGNTGELFF. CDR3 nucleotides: TGTGCCAGCAGCAAACTGGGGGGGAACACCGGGGAGCTGTTTTTT.

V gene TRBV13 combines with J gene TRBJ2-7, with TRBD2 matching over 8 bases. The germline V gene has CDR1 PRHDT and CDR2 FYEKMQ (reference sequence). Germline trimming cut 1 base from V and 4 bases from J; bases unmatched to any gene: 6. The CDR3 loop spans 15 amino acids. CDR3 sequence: CASSLERGGSYEQYF. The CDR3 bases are TGTGCCAGCAGCTTAGAACGGGGGGGCTCTTACGAGCAGTACTTC.

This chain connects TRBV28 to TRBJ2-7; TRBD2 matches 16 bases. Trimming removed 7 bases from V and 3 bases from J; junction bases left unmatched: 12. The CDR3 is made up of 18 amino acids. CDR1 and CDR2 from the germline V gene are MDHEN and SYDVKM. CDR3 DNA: TGTGCCAGCACCCTGGGACTAGCGGGGGGGTACTTTAACTACGAGCAGTACTTC. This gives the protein CASTLGLAGGYFNYEQYF. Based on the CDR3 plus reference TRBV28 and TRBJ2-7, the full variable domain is DVKVTQSSRYLVKRTGEKVFLECVQDMDHENMFWYRQDPGLGLRLIYFSYDVKMKEKGDIPEGYSVSREKKERFSLILESASTNQTSMYLCASTLGLAGGYFNYEQYFGPGTRLTVT.

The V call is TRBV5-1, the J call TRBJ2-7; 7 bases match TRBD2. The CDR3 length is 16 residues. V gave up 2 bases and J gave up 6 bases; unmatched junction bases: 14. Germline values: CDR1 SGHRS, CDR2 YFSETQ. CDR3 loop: CASSLPVSSGLGEQYF. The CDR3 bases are TGCGCCAGCAGCTTACCAGTGAGTAGCGGGCTCGGCGAGCAGTACTTC.

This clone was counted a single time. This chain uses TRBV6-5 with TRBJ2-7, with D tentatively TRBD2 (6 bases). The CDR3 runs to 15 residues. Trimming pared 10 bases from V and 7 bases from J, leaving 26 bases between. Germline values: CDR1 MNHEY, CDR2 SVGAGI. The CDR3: CATWRRGRTQEEQYF. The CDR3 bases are TGTGCCACCTGGCGGAGGGGCAGAACCCAAGAGGAGCAGTACTTC.

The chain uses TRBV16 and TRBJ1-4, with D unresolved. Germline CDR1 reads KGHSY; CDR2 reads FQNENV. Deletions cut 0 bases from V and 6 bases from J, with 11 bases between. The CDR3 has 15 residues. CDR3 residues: CASSQSSPGDEKLFF. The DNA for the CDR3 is TGTGCCAGCAGCCAATCCTCCCCCGGGGATGAAAAACTGTTTTTT. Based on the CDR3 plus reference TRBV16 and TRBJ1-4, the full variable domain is GEEVAQTPKHLVRGEGQKAKLYCAPIKGHSYVFWYQQVLKNEFKFLISFQNENVFDETGMPKERFSAKCLPNSPCSLEIQATKLEDSAVYFCASSQSSPGDEKLFFGSGTQLSVL.

Here the CDR3 reads CASTADSYTEAFF. The CDR3 DNA reads TGTGCCAGTACCGCGGACAGCTACACTGAAGCTTTCTTT. The rearrangement joins TRBV19 to TRBJ1-1; a possible D gene is TRBD1 (6 bases). CDR1 is LNHDA, CDR2 SQIVND, per germline (reference sequence). The CDR3 sequence is 13 residues long. V was cut by 7 bases and J by 3 bases, with 12 bases left in between.

The CDR3 DNA reads as TGTGCCAGCAGTGAAACAAGAGGAAAGGATGGGGAAAAACTGTTTTTT. It is translated as CASSETRGKDGEKLFF. The V gene is TRBV28, the J gene TRBJ1-4; D not certain. This CDR3 has 16 residues. Germline V gene data show CDR1 as MDHEN and CDR2 as SYDVKM. V lost 5 bases, J lost 8 bases, and 21 bases lay in between.

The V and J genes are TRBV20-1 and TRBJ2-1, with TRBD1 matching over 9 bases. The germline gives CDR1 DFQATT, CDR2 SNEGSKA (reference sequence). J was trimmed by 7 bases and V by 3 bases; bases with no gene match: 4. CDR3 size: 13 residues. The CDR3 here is CSASGTGSNEQFF. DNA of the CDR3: TGCAGTGCTAGTGGGACAGGGAGTAATGAGCAGTTCTTC.

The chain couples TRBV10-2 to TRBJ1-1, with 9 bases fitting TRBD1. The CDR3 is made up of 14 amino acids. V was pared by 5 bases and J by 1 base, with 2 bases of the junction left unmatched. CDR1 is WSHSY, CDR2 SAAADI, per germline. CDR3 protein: CASSKTGGNTEAFF. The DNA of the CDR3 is TGCGCCAGCAGTAAGACAGGGGGGAACACTGAAGCTTTCTTT.

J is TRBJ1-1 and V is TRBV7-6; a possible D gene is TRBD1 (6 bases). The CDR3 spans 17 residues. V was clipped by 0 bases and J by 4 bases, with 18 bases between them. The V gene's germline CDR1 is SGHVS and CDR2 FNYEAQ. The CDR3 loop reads CASSLAPGVVDGTEAFF. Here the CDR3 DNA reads TGTGCCAGCAGCTTAGCTCCAGGGGTCGTTGATGGCACTGAAGCTTTCTTT. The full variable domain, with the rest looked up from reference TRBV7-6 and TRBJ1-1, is GAGVSQSPRYKVTKRGQDVALRCDPISGHVSLYWYRQALGQGPEFLTYFNYEAQQDKSGLPNDRFSAERPEGSISTLTIQRTEQRDSAMYRCASSLAPGVVDGTEAFFGQGTRLTVV.

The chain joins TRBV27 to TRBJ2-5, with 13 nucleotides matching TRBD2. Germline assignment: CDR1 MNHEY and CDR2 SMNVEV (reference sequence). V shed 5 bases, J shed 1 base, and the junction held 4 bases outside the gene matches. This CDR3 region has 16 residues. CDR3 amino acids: CASSPRLAGGQETQYF. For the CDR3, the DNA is TGTGCCAGCAGTCCAAGACTAGCGGGGGGCCAAGAGACCCAGTACTTC.

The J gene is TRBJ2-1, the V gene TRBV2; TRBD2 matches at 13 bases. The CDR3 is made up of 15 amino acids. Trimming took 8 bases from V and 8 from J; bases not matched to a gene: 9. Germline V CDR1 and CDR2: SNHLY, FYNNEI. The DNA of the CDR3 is TGTGCCAGCCCTCCCAGGACTAGCGGGGGCTATGAGCAGTTCTTC. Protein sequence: CASPPRTSGGYEQFF.

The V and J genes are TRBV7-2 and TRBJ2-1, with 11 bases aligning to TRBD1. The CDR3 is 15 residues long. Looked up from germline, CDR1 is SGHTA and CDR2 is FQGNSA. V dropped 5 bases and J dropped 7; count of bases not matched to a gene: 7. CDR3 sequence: CASSGDRGSWNEQFF. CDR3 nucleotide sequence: TGTGCCAGCAGCGGGGACAGGGGGTCGTGGAATGAGCAGTTCTTC.

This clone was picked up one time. The CDR3 region is CASSLGQINEKLFF. The CDR3 bases are TGCGCCAGCAGCTTGGGACAGATAAATGAAAAACTGTTTTTT. The chain employs TRBV5-1 and TRBJ1-4; possibly TRBD1 for D (5 bases). The V and J ends lost 0 bases and 5 bases respectively, with 8 bases between them. The CDR3 extends over 14 amino acids. Germline V CDR1 and CDR2: SGHRS, YFSETQ.

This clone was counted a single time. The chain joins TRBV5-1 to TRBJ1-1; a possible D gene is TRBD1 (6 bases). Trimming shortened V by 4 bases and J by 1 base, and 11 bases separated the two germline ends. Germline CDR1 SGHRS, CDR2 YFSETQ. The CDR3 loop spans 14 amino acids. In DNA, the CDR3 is TGCGCCAGCAGCCCGGGACACGCGAACACTGAAGCTTTCTTT. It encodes CASSPGHANTEAFF.

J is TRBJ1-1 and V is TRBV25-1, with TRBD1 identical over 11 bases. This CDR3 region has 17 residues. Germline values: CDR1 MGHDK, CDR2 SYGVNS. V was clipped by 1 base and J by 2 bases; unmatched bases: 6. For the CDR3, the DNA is TGTGCCAGCAGTGAATGGAGGGACAGGGGGGTAAACACTGAAGCTTTCTTT. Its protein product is CASSEWRDRGVNTEAFF.

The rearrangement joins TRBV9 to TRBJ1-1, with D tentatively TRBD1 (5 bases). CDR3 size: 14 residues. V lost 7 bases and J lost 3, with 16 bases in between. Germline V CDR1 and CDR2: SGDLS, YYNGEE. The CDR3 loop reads CASGPSGGDTEAFF. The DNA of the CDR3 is TGTGCCAGCGGACCATCGGGAGGGGACACTGAAGCTTTCTTT.

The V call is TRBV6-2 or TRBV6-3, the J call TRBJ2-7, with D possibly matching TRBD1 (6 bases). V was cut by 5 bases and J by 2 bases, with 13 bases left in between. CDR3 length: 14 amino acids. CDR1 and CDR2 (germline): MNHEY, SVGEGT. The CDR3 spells CASSTTGPPYEQYF. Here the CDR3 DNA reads TGTGCCAGCAGTACCACAGGGCCCCCCTACGAGCAGTACTTC.

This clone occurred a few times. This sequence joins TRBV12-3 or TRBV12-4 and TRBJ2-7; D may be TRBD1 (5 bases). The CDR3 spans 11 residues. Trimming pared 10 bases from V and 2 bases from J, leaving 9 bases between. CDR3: CATGQTYEQYF. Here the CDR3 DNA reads TGTGCCACAGGGCAAACCTACGAGCAGTACTTC.

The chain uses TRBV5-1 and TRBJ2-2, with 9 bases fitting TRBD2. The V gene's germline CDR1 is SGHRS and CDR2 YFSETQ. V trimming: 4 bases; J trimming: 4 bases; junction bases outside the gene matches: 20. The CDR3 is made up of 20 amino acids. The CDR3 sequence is CASSRESGTSFILATGELFF. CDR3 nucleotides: TGCGCCAGCAGCCGAGAGTCGGGGACTAGCTTTATCTTGGCCACCGGGGAGCTGTTTTTT.

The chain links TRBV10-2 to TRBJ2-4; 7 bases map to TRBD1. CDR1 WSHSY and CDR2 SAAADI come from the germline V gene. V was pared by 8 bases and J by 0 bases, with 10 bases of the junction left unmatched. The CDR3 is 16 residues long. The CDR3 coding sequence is TGCGCCAGCCGGGACAGCGGCGGACTAGCCAAAAACATTCAGTACTTC. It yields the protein CASRDSGGLAKNIQYF.

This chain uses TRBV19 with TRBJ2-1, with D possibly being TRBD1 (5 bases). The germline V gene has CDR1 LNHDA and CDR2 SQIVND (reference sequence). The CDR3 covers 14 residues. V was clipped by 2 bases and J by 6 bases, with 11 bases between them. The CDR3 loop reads CASSISRVVNEQFF. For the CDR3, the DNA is TGTGCCAGTAGTATAAGCAGGGTTGTCAATGAGCAGTTCTTC.

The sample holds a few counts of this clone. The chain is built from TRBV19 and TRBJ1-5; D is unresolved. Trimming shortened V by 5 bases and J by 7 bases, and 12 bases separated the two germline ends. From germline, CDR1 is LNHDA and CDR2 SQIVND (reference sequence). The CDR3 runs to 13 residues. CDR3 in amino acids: CASSGEGGQPQHF. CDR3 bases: TGTGCCAGTAGTGGGGAGGGAGGGCAGCCCCAGCATTTT.

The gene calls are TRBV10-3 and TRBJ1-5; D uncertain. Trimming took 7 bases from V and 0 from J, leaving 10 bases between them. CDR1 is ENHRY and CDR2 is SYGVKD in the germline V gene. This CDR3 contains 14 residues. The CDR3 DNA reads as TGTGCCATCATCCCCAGATATAGCAATCAGCCCCAGCATTTT. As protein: CAIIPRYSNQPQHF.

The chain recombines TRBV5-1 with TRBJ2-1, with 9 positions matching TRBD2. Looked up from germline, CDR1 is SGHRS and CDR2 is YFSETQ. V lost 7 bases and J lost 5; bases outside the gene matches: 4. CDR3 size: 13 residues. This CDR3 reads CASEGLANNEQFF. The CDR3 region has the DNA TGCGCCAGCGAAGGACTAGCGAACAATGAGCAGTTCTTC.

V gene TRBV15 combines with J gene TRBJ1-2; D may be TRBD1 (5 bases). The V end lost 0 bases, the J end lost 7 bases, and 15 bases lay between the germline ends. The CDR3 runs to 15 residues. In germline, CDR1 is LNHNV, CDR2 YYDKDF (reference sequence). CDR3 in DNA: TGTGCCACCAGCAGAGACAGGGTTGTCATGGTTGGCTACACCTTC. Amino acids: CATSRDRVVMVGYTF.

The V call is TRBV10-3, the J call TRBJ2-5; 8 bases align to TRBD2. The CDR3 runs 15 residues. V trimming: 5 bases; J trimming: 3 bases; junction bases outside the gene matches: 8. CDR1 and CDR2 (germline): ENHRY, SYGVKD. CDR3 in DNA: TGTGCCATCAGTACCCCGGGGGGGGTGAAAGAGACCCAGTACTTC. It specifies CAISTPGGVKETQYF.

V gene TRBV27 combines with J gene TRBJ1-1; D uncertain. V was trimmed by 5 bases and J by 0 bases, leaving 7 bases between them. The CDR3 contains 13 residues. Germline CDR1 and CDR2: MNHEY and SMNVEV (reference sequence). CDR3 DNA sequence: TGTGCCAGCAGTCCCTCAGTGAACACTGAAGCTTTCTTT. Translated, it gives CASSPSVNTEAFF.